This T cell receptor (beta chain) was captured in a study of blood T cell repertoires in COVID-19. Germline trimming cut 6 bases from V and 0 bases from J; bases unmatched to any gene: 11. Germline CDR1 SGHTS, CDR2 YDEGEE. The CDR3 totals 18 residues. Measured with immunoSEQ multiplex PCR; TCRdb has only the in-frame clones, and not every one. Among hundreds of thousands of clones listed, approximately 90% were seen once. Input material: PBMCs or T cells enriched from blood (not recorded which). The receptor comes from a woman in her forties or fifties who had recovered from COVID-19. The chain employs TRBV5-8 and TRBJ2-6, with 8 bases fitting TRBD1. CDR3 bases: TGTGCCAGCATCCCCGCGCAGGGGGCGAGCTCTGGGGCCAACGTCCTGACTTTC. Translated, it gives CASIPAQGASSGANVLTF.